The 10 T cell receptor beta chains reported below all come from one sample, sequenced in a study of spatial heterogeneity in lung cancer. Antigens for these TCRs are unknown. TCRdb re-called the 5' RACE reads with MiXCR, one entry per CDR3 protein. The sample gives 2,500 or so distinct CDR3 sequences, 5.5% of which show up once; 15% to 20% is in the top ten. Documented time point: sample taken at primary tumor resection. Whole-study results and caveats: Expanded intratumoral alpha and beta TCR counts tracked tumor mutation counts.

Specimen: lung tumor tissue, collected at surgery. The receptors derive from a male donor with early-stage non-small cell lung cancer.

Sample share makes this clonotype medium-sized. This beta chain is an off-target read within a library intended for alpha chains, so its frequency means little. The rearrangement joins TRBV5-1 to TRBJ2-7; TRBD2 might be the D (5 bases). Trimming pared 2 bases from V and 0 bases from J, leaving 15 bases between. Germline assignment: CDR1 SGHRS and CDR2 YFSETQ. This CDR3 has 16 amino acids. The CDR3 bases are TGCGCCAGCAGCTTACGCGTACGGGAAAGCTCCTACGAGCAGTACTTC. This codes for CASSLRVRESSYEQYF.

By share, this clonotype counts as medium-sized. One end of the junction fails to match germline, which may point to a read error. This beta chain is an off-target read within a library intended for alpha chains, so its frequency means little. This chain uses TRBV20-1 with TRBJ2-5; D is possibly TRBD1 (7 bases). The CDR3 has 16 amino acids. The germline V gene encodes CDR1 DFQATT and CDR2 SNEGSKA (reference sequence). Written as DNA, the CDR3 is TGCAGTGCGACGCCGGGACAGATCCGTGGGGGGACCCCGGCCAGCTTC. Translated, it gives CSATPGQIRGGTPASF.

This clonotype is medium-sized. This beta chain is a stray sequence in a library constructed for alpha chains; its clone size is not meaningful. The V gene is TRBV6-5, the J gene TRBJ2-5; 7 nucleotides agree with TRBD1. Germline CDR1 MNHEY, CDR2 SVGAGI. The CDR3 totals 13 residues. After removal of 6 bases from V and 2 bases from J, the junction contained 3 bases not matched to a gene. The CDR3 coding sequence is TGTGCCAGCAGGTCGACAGGGCAAGAGACCCAGTACTTC. Translation: CASRSTGQETQYF.

This clonotype was seen at least ten times. As an off-target read in a library built for alpha chains, this beta chain has a frequency of little significance. The V and J genes are TRBV20-1 and TRBJ2-7; no clear D gene. The germline V and J ends were trimmed by 0 bases and 6 bases, with 9 bases remaining between them. Germline V gene lookup returns CDR1 DFQATT and CDR2 SNEGSKA (reference sequence). CDR3 size: 12 residues. The CDR3 region is CSARERESEQYF. CDR3 in DNA: TGCAGTGCTAGAGAGAGAGAGAGCGAGCAGTACTTC.

This clonotype came up many times. Since it is a stray read in a library aimed at alpha chains, this beta chain has a size that is not meaningful. The gene calls are TRBV7-2 and TRBJ2-2, with D perhaps TRBD2 (5 bases). Per germline, CDR1 SGHTA and CDR2 FQGNSA. Trimming shortened V by 1 base and J by 6 bases, and 6 bases separated the two germline ends. The length of the CDR3 is 13 residues. CDR3 amino acids: CASSLGGSGELFF. DNA of the CDR3: TGTGCCAGCAGCTTAGGAGGGTCCGGGGAGCTGTTTTTT.

In its sample, this clonotype was seen many times. Within a library made for alpha chains, this beta chain is off target, and its count is uninformative. The chain links TRBV12-3 or TRBV12-4 to TRBJ2-2, with 9 bases aligning to TRBD1. With V trimmed by 2 bases and J by 4 bases, 14 bases remained unmatched. The CDR3 extends over 19 amino acids. CDR3 sequence: CASSLYGTGFILGTGELFF. The DNA for the CDR3 is TGTGCCAGCAGTTTATATGGGACAGGGTTTATTTTAGGCACCGGGGAGCTGTTTTTT.

About this clonotype itself: A library made for alpha chains picked up this beta chain off target, so its size means little. V gene TRBV4-1 combines with J gene TRBJ2-3, with D maybe TRBD2 (5 bases). CDR3 length: 15 residues. V was trimmed by 2 bases and J by 2 bases, leaving 11 bases between them. Germline CDR1 reads MGHRA; CDR2 reads YSYEKL. The CDR3 DNA reads TGCGCCAGCAGCCAACCGGGATCGAACACAGATACGCAGTATTTT. Translated: CASSQPGSNTDTQYF.

A word on this clonotype: The library was prepared for alpha chains; this beta chain is a stray read, so its frequency means little. The V and J genes are TRBV7-2 and TRBJ2-5; D perhaps matches TRBD1 (5 bases). The V end was cut by 5 bases, the J end by 1 base, with 11 bases between. Germline assignment: CDR1 SGHTA and CDR2 FQGNSA. CDR3 length: 14 residues. CDR3 sequence: CASSQDTSQETQYF. For the CDR3, the DNA is TGTGCCAGCAGCCAGGACACGTCCCAAGAGACCCAGTACTTC.

Within the sample, this clonotype is medium-sized. This beta chain lies outside the target of a library built for alpha chains; its clone size means little. The rearrangement joins TRBV6-5 to TRBJ1-5; perhaps TRBD1 as D (5 bases). Germline loops: CDR1 MNHEY, CDR2 SVGAGI. The germline V and J ends were trimmed by 9 bases and 9 bases, with 21 bases remaining between them. CDR3 length equals 14 residues. The CDR3 DNA is TGTGCCAGTATGGCACGGAGGGACTCGGGGCCCCAGCATTTT. This encodes CASMARRDSGPQHF.

This clonotype ranks as medium-sized. Because the library targeted alpha chains, this beta chain is an off-target read whose size means little. This rearrangement joins TRBV6-5 to TRBJ2-1; possibly TRBD1 or TRBD2 for D (6 bases each). V lost 7 bases and J 0 bases, leaving 13 bases between the germline ends. This CDR3 spans 15 amino acids. CDR1 and CDR2 from the germline V gene are MNHEY and SVGAGI. Here the CDR3 reads CASKLGGLSYNEQFF. The DNA for the CDR3 is TGTGCCAGCAAGCTAGGGGGACTCTCCTACAATGAGCAGTTCTTC.